This is a list of T cell receptor beta chains from one sample in a study of blood T cell repertoires in COVID-19. Sequenced by immunoSEQ multiplex PCR; TCRdb stores in-frame clones only, minus some. The sample has over 130,000 clones, about 86% seen once. The sample taken for sequencing was peripheral blood. These TCRs come from a man in his 70s with acute or convalescent COVID-19. CDR3s include the opening cysteine and the closing phenylalanine or tryptophan. D genes are given only for firm matches. Part of the rows lack a size; the others show once, few, many or a class for expanded clones.

TRBD2	TRBV4-1	NA	TRBJ2-4	CASSQDYRASGELAKNIQYF	TGCGCCAGCAGCCAAGATTATAGGGCTAGCGGGGAACTAGCCAAAAACATTCAGTACTTC
TRBD2	TRBV6-6	NA	TRBJ2-7	CASRLGLAGDEQYF	TGTGCCAGCAGGCTAGGACTAGCGGGAGACGAGCAGTACTTC
TRBD1	TRBV5-1	once	TRBJ1-6	CASSRGGQGNSPLHF	TGCGCCAGCTCGAGGGGGGGACAGGGAAATTCACCCCTCCACTTT
TRBD2	TRBV5-1	NA	TRBJ2-6	CASSREGNSGANVLTF	TGCGCCAGCAGCCGGGAGGGAAACTCTGGGGCCAACGTCCTGACTTTC
NA	TRBV10-3	NA	TRBJ2-5	CAIKGLQETQYF	TGTGCCATCAAGGGACTGCAAGAGACCCAGTACTTC
NA	TRBV7-2	once	TRBJ1-4	CASSSQRATNEKLFF	TGTGCCAGCAGCTCCCAACGAGCAACTAATGAAAAACTGTTTTTT
TRBD1	TRBV6-5	NA	TRBJ2-3	CATTGALRTDTQYF	TGTGCCACCACAGGGGCTCTGAGGACAGATACGCAGTATTTT
NA	TRBV28	NA	TRBJ2-1	CASTYTPAGWAYNEQFF	TGTGCCAGCACCTATACCCCCGCGGGTTGGGCCTACAATGAGCAGTTCTTC
NA	TRBV7-2	few	TRBJ2-2	CASSLDGGTNTGELFF	TGTGCCAGCAGCTTAGATGGCGGGACGAACACCGGGGAGCTGTTTTTT
TRBD2	TRBV4-2	NA	TRBJ2-5	CASSQETSGTPQETQYF	TGTGCCAGCAGCCAAGAGACTAGCGGGACCCCCCAAGAGACCCAGTACTTC
TRBD2	TRBV11-2	NA	TRBJ2-1	CASSLILAGGLTVEQFF	TGTGCCAGCAGCTTAATACTAGCGGGAGGCCTGACCGTTGAGCAGTTCTTC
TRBD1	TRBV5-1	NA	TRBJ2-2	CASSLAGTGNTGELFF	TGCGCCAGCAGCTTGGCCGGGACAGGGAACACCGGGGAGCTGTTTTTT
NA	TRBV4-1	once	TRBJ1-2	CASSAQGRGYTF	TGCGCCAGCAGCGCGCAGGGTCGGGGCTACACCTTC
NA	TRBV18	NA	TRBJ1-1	CASSRHGGPNTEAFF	TGTGCCAGCTCTCGGCATGGAGGTCCCAACACTGAAGCTTTCTTT
TRBD2	TRBV6-5	NA	TRBJ2-1	CASSRRLAGGNEQFF	TGTGCCAGCAGTCGTCGACTAGCGGGTGGAAATGAGCAGTTCTTC
NA	TRBV7-2	once	TRBJ1-1	CASSSLGVTEAFF	TGTGCCAGCAGCTCCTTGGGCGTCACTGAAGCTTTCTTT
NA	TRBV11-2	NA	TRBJ1-5	CASSLDLGRSNQPQHF	TGTGCCAGCAGCTTAGACCTGGGCAGGTCCAATCAGCCCCAGCATTTT
TRBD2	TRBV30	NA	TRBJ2-1	CAWSLTSGRAGEQFF	TGTGCCTGGAGTTTAACTAGCGGGAGGGCCGGGGAGCAGTTCTTC
TRBD1	TRBV5-1	NA	TRBJ1-2	CASSPGTGGSYGYTF	TGCGCCAGCAGCCCAGGGACAGGGGGCTCCTATGGCTACACCTTC
TRBD2	TRBV20-1	NA	TRBJ2-7	CSASWTSGRADEQYF	TGCAGTGCTAGTTGGACTAGCGGGAGGGCCGACGAGCAGTACTTC
NA	TRBV7-9	NA	TRBJ1-1	CASSSRTAFEAFF	TGTGCCAGCAGCTCCCGGACAGCCTTTGAAGCTTTCTTT
NA	TRBV30	NA	TRBJ2-6	CAWSGIAASSGANVLTF	TGTGCCTGGAGTGGAATAGCGGCAAGCTCTGGGGCCAACGTCCTGACTTTC
NA	TRBV18	NA	TRBJ1-1	CASSPGGKNTEAFF	TGTGCCAGCTCACCGGGCGGGAAGAACACTGAAGCTTTCTTT
TRBD1	TRBV27	NA	TRBJ2-5	CASSSAGTGQETQYF	TGTGCCAGCAGTTCGGCCGGGACAGGTCAAGAGACCCAGTACTTC
TRBD2	TRBV27	NA	TRBJ2-1	CASSLFSGIGNEQFF	TGTGCCAGCAGTCTCTTTAGCGGGATTGGGAATGAGCAGTTCTTC
TRBD2	TRBV7-2	NA	TRBJ2-1	CASSLDLAGYGEQFF	TGTGCCAGCAGCTTAGATCTAGCGGGATACGGTGAGCAGTTCTTC
NA	TRBV7-9	NA	TRBJ1-4	CASSPPYSSNEKLFF	TGTGCCAGCAGCCCCCCTTACAGCTCTAATGAAAAACTGTTTTTT
TRBD2	TRBV3-1/TRBV3-2	NA	TRBJ2-3	CASSRGLAGGYTDTQYF	TGTGCCAGCAGCCGCGGACTAGCGGGAGGCTACACAGATACGCAGTATTTT
TRBD1	TRBV2	once	TRBJ1-5	CASSPGQTYQPQHF	TGTGCCAGCTCTCCGGGACAGACCTATCAGCCCCAGCATTTT
TRBD2	TRBV19	NA	TRBJ2-2	CASSGTSVGELFF	TGTGCCAGCAGCGGGACTAGCGTCGGGGAGCTGTTTTTT
NA	TRBV28	NA	TRBJ1-5	CASILQGRQPQHF	TGTGCCAGCATCCTACAGGGACGCCAGCCCCAGCATTTT
NA	TRBV28	NA	TRBJ2-5	CASSSGTLKETQYF	TGTGCCAGCAGTTCCGGGACACTCAAAGAGACCCAGTACTTC
TRBD1	TRBV6-4	NA	TRBJ2-6	CASSPSGQISGANVLTF	TGTGCCAGCAGTCCCTCGGGACAGATCTCTGGGGCCAACGTCCTGACTTTC
TRBD1	TRBV28	NA	TRBJ1-1	CASSLIGGGSTNTEAFF	TGTGCCAGCAGTTTAATAGGGGGCGGATCGACGAACACTGAAGCTTTCTTT
NA	TRBV28	once	TRBJ2-5	CASSLLGGASGETQYF	TGTGCCAGCAGTCTACTAGGGGGGGCCTCAGGGGAGACCCAGTACTTC